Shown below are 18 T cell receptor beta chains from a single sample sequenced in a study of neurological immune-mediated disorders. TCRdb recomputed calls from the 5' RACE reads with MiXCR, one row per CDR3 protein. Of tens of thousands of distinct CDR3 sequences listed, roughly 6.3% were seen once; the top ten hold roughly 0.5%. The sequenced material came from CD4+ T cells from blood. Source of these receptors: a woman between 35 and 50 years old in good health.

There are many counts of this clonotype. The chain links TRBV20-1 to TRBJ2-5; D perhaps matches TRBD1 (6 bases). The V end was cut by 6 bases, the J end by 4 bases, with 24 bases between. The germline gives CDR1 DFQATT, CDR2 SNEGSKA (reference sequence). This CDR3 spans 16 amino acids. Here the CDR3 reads CSASERGRSLPETQYF. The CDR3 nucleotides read TGCAGTGCCTCCGAAAGGGGGAGATCTCTGCCAGAGACCCAGTACTTC.

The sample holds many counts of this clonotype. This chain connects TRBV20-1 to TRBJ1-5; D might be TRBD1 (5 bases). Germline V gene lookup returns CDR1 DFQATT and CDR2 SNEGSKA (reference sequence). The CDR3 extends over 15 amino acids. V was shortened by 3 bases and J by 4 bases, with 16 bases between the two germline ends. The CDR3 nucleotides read TGCAGTGCTAGTCAAGGGGTCGGACGAAATCAGCCCCAGCATTTT. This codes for CSASQGVGRNQPQHF.

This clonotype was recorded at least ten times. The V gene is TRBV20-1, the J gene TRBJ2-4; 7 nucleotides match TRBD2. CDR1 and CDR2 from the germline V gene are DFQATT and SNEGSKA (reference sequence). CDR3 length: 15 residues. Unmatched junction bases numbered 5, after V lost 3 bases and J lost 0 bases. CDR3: CSASSGGLAKNIQYF. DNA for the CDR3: TGCAGTGCTAGTTCGGGGGGACTAGCCAAAAACATTCAGTACTTC.

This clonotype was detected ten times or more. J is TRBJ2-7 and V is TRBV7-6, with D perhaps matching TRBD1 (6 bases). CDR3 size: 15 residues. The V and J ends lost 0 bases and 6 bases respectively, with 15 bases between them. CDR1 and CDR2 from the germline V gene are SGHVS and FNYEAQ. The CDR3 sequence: CASSLAGANLGEQYF. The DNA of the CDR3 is TGTGCCAGCAGCTTAGCGGGGGCGAATTTAGGCGAGCAGTACTTC.

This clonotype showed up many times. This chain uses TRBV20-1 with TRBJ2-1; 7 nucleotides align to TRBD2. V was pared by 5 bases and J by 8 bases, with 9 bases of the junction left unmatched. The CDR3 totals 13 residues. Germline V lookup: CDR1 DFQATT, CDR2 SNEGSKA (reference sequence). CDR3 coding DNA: TGCAGTGCTTTTCGCGGGACTATCGATGAGCAGTTCTTC. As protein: CSAFRGTIDEQFF.

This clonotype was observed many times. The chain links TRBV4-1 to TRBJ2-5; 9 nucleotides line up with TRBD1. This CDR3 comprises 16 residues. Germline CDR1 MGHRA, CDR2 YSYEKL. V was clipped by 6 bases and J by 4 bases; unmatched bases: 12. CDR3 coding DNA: TGCGCCAGCAGACCGGGACAGGGACCGACAGGAGAGACCCAGTACTTC. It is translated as CASRPGQGPTGETQYF.

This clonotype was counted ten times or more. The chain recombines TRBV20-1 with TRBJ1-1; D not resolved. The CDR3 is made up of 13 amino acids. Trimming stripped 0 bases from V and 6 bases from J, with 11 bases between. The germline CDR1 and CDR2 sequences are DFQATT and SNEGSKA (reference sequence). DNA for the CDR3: TGCAGTGCTAGAGATCGGCGGAGCGCTGAAGCTTTCTTT. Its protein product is CSARDRRSAEAFF.

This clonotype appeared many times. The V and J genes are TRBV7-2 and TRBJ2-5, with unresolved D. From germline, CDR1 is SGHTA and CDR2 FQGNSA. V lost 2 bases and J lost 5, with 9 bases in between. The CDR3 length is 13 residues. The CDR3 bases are TGTGCCAGCAGCTTATCTCTGGGTGAGACCCAGTACTTC. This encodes CASSLSLGETQYF.

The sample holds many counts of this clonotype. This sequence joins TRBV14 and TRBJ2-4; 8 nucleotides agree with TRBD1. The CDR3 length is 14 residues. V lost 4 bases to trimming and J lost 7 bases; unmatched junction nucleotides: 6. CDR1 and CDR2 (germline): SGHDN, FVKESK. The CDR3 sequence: CASSRRTGTNIQYF. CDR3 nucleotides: TGTGCCAGCAGCCGACGGACAGGGACGAACATTCAGTACTTC.

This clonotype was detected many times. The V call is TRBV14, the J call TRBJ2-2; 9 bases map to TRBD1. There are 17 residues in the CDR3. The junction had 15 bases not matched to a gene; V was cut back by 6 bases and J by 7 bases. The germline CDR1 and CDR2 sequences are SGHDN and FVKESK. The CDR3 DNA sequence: TGTGCCAGCAGTCGAGGACAGGGGAGTTATCGCTACGGGGAGCTGTTTTTT. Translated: CASSRGQGSYRYGELFF.

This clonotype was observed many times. CDR3 residues: CASIGRRGNNEQFF. The CDR3 coding sequence is TGTGCCAGCATCGGACGTAGGGGAAACAATGAGCAGTTCTTC. V and J are TRBV7-2 and TRBJ2-1; tentative D call: TRBD1 (5 bases). Trimming took 7 bases from V and 5 from J, leaving 15 bases between them. Germline lookup yields CDR1 SGHTA and CDR2 FQGNSA. The CDR3 contains 14 residues. Full variable domain (remainder filled in from reference TRBV7-2 and TRBJ2-1): GAGVSQSPSNKVTEKGKDVELRCDPISGHTALYWYRQSLGQGLEFLIYFQGNSAPDKSGLPSDRFSAERTGGSVSTLTIQRTQQEDSAVYLCASIGRRGNNEQFFGPGTRLTVL.

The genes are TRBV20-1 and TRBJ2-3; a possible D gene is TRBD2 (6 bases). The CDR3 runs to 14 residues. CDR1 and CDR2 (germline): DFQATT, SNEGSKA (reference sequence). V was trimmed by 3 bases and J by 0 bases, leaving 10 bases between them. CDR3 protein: CSASDAGSTDTQYF. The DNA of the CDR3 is TGCAGTGCTAGCGACGCGGGGAGCACAGATACGCAGTATTTT.

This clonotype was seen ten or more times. The DNA of the CDR3 is TGCAGTGCTAGGCTATCCGGGACAGGGTCCTACGAGCAGTACTTC. Amino acids: CSARLSGTGSYEQYF. The gene calls are TRBV20-1 and TRBJ2-7, with 9 nucleotides matching TRBD1. CDR3 size: 15 residues. Germline V gene lookup returns CDR1 DFQATT and CDR2 SNEGSKA (reference sequence). J lost 1 base, V lost 3 bases, and 7 bases had no gene match.

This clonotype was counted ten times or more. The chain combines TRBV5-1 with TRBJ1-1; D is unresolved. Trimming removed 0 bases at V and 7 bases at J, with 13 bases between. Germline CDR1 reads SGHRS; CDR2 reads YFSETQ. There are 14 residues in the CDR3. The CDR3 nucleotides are TGCGCCAGCAGCTTGGGCGGACGGGGAATTGAAGCTTTCTTT. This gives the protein CASSLGGRGIEAFF.

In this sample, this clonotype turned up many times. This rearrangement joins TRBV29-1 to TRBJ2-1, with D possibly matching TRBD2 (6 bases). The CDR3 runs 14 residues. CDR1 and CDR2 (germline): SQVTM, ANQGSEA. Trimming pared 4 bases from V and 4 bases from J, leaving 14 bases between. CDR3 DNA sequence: TGCAGCGTTGGGGGGGAACGAATTTACAATGAGCAGTTCTTC. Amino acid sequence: CSVGGERIYNEQFF.

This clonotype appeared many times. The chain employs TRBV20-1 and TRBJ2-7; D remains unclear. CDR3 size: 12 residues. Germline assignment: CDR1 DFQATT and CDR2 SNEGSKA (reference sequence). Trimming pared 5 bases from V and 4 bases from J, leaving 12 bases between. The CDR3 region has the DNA TGCAGTGCTGGTATAGGAGATTACGAGCAGTACTTC. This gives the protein CSAGIGDYEQYF.

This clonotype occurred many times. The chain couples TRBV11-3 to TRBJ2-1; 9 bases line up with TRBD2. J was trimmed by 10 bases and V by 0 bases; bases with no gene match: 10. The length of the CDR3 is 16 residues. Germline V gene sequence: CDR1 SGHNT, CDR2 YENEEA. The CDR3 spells CASSLEAGGSGEEQFF. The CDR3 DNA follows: TGTGCCAGCAGCTTAGAAGCGGGAGGTTCCGGTGAAGAGCAGTTCTTC. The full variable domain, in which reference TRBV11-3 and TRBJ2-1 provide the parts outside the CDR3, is EAGVVQSPRYKIIEKKQPVAFWCNPISGHNTLYWYLQNLGQGPELLIRYENEEAVDDSQLPKDRFSAERLKGVDSTLKIQPAELGDSAVYLCASSLEAGGSGEEQFFGPGTRLTVL.

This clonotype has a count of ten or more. CDR3 DNA: TGCGCCAGCAGCTTTTTAGCGGGAGGCCAAGAGACCCAGTACTTC. Amino acid sequence: CASSFLAGGQETQYF. This chain uses TRBV5-1 with TRBJ2-5, with TRBD2 matching over 10 bases. There are 15 residues in the CDR3. CDR1 SGHRS and CDR2 YFSETQ come from the germline V gene. J gave up 1 base and V 2 bases, and 2 bases lay outside the gene matches.